Listed below are T cell receptor beta chains from one sample, sequenced in a study of blood T cells in healthy people across ages. Using its own MiXCR run on the 5' RACE reads, TCRdb lists one record per CDR3 protein. Altogether just over 1 million distinct CDR3 sequences are present, over 35% being singletons, with the ten largest covering around 18%. Specimen: blood. Receptor source: a woman aged 60-70 years in good health. CDR3s include the opening cysteine and the closing phenylalanine or tryptophan. The D gene is left open where the match is weak. Clone size is given for some rows only: seen once, a few or many times, or a class if the clone is expanded.

TRBJ2-5 | NA | NA | TRBV20-1 | TGCAGTGCTAGAGATAGGGGAAGGGTGGTGAATGAGCAGTACTTC | CSARDRGRVVNEQYF
TRBJ2-7 | TRBD2 | NA | TRBV2 | TGTGCCAGCAAGGAGACTAGCGGGGGGGATTCCTACGAGCAGTACTTC | CASKETSGGDSYEQYF
TRBJ2-1 | NA | few | TRBV11-2 | TGTGCCAGCAGCCTCCGGGGGGCCGTACTAAATGAGCAGTTCTTC | CASSLRGAVLNEQFF
TRBJ1-2 | NA | few | TRBV11-2 | TGTGCCAGCAGCCCGGACTTTAACTATGGCTACACCTTC | CASSPDFNYGYTF
TRBJ2-7 | TRBD2 | NA | TRBV6-6 | TGTGCCAGCAGGACCGGACTAGCGGGAGCCGAGCAGTACTTC | CASRTGLAGAEQYF
TRBJ2-3 | NA | few | TRBV4-2 | TGTGCCAGCAGCCATATATGGGGGGAAACGGCAGGCACAGATACGCAGTATTTT | CASSHIWGETAGTDTQYF
TRBJ2-5 | NA | NA | TRBV5-1 | TGCGCCAGCAGCTTGGCCGAGCGAGCCAGGGAGACCCAGTACTTC | CASSLAERARETQYF
TRBJ2-3 | TRBD2 | few | TRBV7-3 | TGTGCCAGCAGCTTAACGGGCGGGAGGAACACAGATACGCAGTATTTT | CASSLTGGRNTDTQYF
TRBJ2-5 | NA | NA | TRBV12-3/TRBV12-4 | TGTGCCAGCAGTTTATGGTCAGACCAAGAGACCCAGTACTTC | CASSLWSDQETQYF
TRBJ1-1 | NA | NA | TRBV7-8 | TGTGCCAGCAGCTCGCGTAGGGCTGCTGAAGCTTTCTTT | CASSSRRAAEAFF
TRBJ1-4 | NA | NA | TRBV2 | TGTGCCAGCAGTGGAGATGAAAAACTGTTTTTT | CASSGDEKLFF
TRBJ2-7 | TRBD2 | few | TRBV20-1 | TGCAGTGCTAGAGGGACTAGCGGGAGAAGGTACGAGCAGTACTTC | CSARGTSGRRYEQYF
TRBJ2-7 | TRBD2 | few | TRBV20-1 | TGCAGTGCTAGCCTCACTCAAGGGACTAGCGGGAGGTCACCCTACGAGCAGTACTTC | CSASLTQGTSGRSPYEQYF
TRBJ1-1 | TRBD1 | NA | TRBV5-1 | TGCGCCAGCAGCACATCGGACAGGGGGAACACTGAAGCTTTCTTT | CASSTSDRGNTEAFF
TRBJ1-2 | NA | few | TRBV7-2 | TGTGCCAGCAGCCCAGGGCCCGGGGGCTATGGCTACACCTTC | CASSPGPGGYGYTF
TRBJ2-1 | NA | NA | TRBV20-1 | TGCAGTGCGTGGAGGGGGCTCAATGAGCAGTTCTTC | CSAWRGLNEQFF
TRBJ2-1 | TRBD2 | NA | TRBV20-1 | TGCAGTGCTAGAGGAGCGGGAGAGTTGAATGAGCAGTTCTTC | CSARGAGELNEQFF
TRBJ2-1 | TRBD2 | few | TRBV4-1 | TGCGCCAGCAGCCAAGATTATGGGACTAGCGGGGGCAATGAGCAGTTCTTC | CASSQDYGTSGGNEQFF
TRBJ1-4 | NA | few | TRBV16 | TGTGCCAGCAGCCAACCGGTGGGTCGGAATGAAAAACTGTTTTTT | CASSQPVGRNEKLFF
TRBJ2-7 | NA | NA | TRBV7-2 | TGTGCCAGCACCCCTCTGGGGCTAGCGAACTCCTACGAGCAGTACTTC | CASTPLGLANSYEQYF
TRBJ2-1 | TRBD1 | NA | TRBV5-1 | TGCGCCAGCAGTCGGACAGGTGATAGGGTAGATGAGCAGTTCTTC | CASSRTGDRVDEQFF
TRBJ2-7 | NA | NA | TRBV6-8 | TGTGCCAGCAGTTACTCGATTCGGGCTTGTTACAATGAGCAGTACTTC | CASSYSIRACYNEQYF
TRBJ1-2 | NA | NA | TRBV6-2/TRBV6-3 | TGTGCCAGCATCAAAGGGGGGGGCTCCGCGGCCGGTGGCTACACCTTC | CASIKGGGSAAGGYTF
TRBJ1-2 | TRBD1 | NA | TRBV27 | TGTGCCAGCAAGGGACTTCCGGGACAGGGGAAAGGCTACACCTTC | CASKGLPGQGKGYTF
TRBJ1-2 | TRBD1 | NA | TRBV12-3/TRBV12-4 | TGCGCCAGCAGCTTCGGGACAGCGAACTATGGCTACACCTTC | CASSFGTANYGYTF
TRBJ2-5 | TRBD2 | NA | TRBV19 | TGTGCCAGTAGTATCAGTAGCGGGACTGAGACCCAGTACTTC | CASSISSGTETQYF
TRBJ2-1 | NA | NA | TRBV20-1 | TGCAGTGCTAGAGATCTGCGATCGGATTACAATGAGCAGTTCTTC | CSARDLRSDYNEQFF
TRBJ2-1 | TRBD2 | NA | TRBV28 | TGTGCCAGCAGATACTTGGGACTAGGCAATGAGCAGTTCTTC | CASRYLGLGNEQFF
TRBJ1-2 | NA | NA | TRBV29-1 | TGCAGCGTTGAAGATTCTCAGCACTATGGCTACACCTTC | CSVEDSQHYGYTF
TRBJ2-3 | NA | NA | TRBV27 | TGTGCCAGCAGTTTAATTGTGGGGAACCGGTACACAGATACGCAGTATTTT | CASSLIVGNRYTDTQYF
TRBJ2-3 | NA | few | TRBV20-1 | TGCAGTGCTAGTTTATCAAGCACAGATACGCAGTATTTT | CSASLSSTDTQYF
TRBJ2-5 | NA | NA | TRBV20-1 | TGCAGTGCCAACCCCTGGGGGGTCCCCCAAGAGACCCAGTACTTC | CSANPWGVPQETQYF
TRBJ2-4 | NA | NA | TRBV6-1 | TGTGCCAGCAGTGAACGCTTGAGGGCAGCAAATAGGGAGGCTGGTGAGCAGTACTTC | CASSERLRAANREAGEQYF
TRBJ2-3 | TRBD1 | NA | TRBV6-5 | TGTGCCAGCAGGGAGGTCAGGGGGCGCACAGATACGCAGTATTTT | CASREVRGRTDTQYF
TRBJ2-5 | NA | NA | TRBV11-2 | TGTGCCAGCAGCTTAGAGTTTTTAGAGATACAAGAGACCCAGTACTTC | CASSLEFLEIQETQYF
TRBJ2-5 | NA | few | TRBV7-2 | TGTGCCAGCAGCCCCGCAGGGGCGGAGACCCAGTACTTC | CASSPAGAETQYF
TRBJ2-1 | NA | once | TRBV12-3/TRBV12-4 | TGTGCCAGCAGCCCCGTGGGACAAGTAGACAATGAGCAGTTCTTC | CASSPVGQVDNEQFF